Listed here are 32 T cell receptor beta chains from one sample, sequenced in a study of control samples from healthy donors and cancer patients. The assay was immunoSEQ multiplex PCR, and TCRdb's table has in-frame clones only and misses some. Altogether roughly 120,000 clones are present, less than 95% being singletons, with the ten largest covering less than 4%. Sequenced input: blood. All receptors derive from a man aged 25-40 years in good health.

V and J are TRBV18 and TRBJ2-7, with 9 bases identical to TRBD1. Germline CDR1 is KGHSH and CDR2 is LQKENI. The length of the CDR3 is 14 residues. Trimming removed 1 base from V and 5 bases from J; junction bases left unmatched: 3. The CDR3 DNA reads as TGTGCCAGCTCACCACAGGGACAGGGAGACGAGCAGTACTTC. Encoded protein: CASSPQGQGDEQYF.

This chain joins TRBV2 and TRBJ2-1; 9 nucleotides match TRBD2. From germline, CDR1 is SNHLY and CDR2 FYNNEI. The length of the CDR3 is 15 residues. J was trimmed by 4 bases and V by 7 bases; bases with no gene match: 8. The CDR3 DNA sequence: TGTGCCAGCATAACTGGTCTAGCGGGGTACAATGAGCAGTTCTTC. It is translated as CASITGLAGYNEQFF.

The chain links TRBV9 to TRBJ2-3; no clear D gene. The germline V and J ends were trimmed by 0 bases and 5 bases, with 7 bases remaining between them. There are 13 residues in the CDR3. The germline V gene has CDR1 SGDLS and CDR2 YYNGEE. The CDR3 DNA sequence: TGTGCCAGCAGCGTAGGCGGAGAAGATACGCAGTATTTT. This codes for CASSVGGEDTQYF.

This clone was detected once. The CDR3, as DNA: TGTGCCAGCAGTGACTCGACGGACAGGTCCCCCCTCCACTTT. It encodes CASSDSTDRSPLHF. V gene TRBV6-4 combines with J gene TRBJ1-6; 7 bases are a match to TRBD1. From germline, CDR1 is MRHNA and CDR2 SNTAGT. The trim removed 0 bases at V and 13 bases at J, leaving 6 bases unmatched. The CDR3 runs 14 residues.

V usage is TRBV5-6 and J usage is TRBJ2-5; the D is unclear. Germline V gene data show CDR1 as SGHDT and CDR2 as YYEEEE. V was pared by 4 bases and J by 2 bases, with 6 bases between. The CDR3 contains 12 residues. CDR3 region: CASSLLQETQYF. The CDR3 region has the DNA TGTGCCAGCAGCCTACTACAAGAGACCCAGTACTTC.

This clone was detected once. The chain combines TRBV10-3 with TRBJ2-5, with TRBD2 identical over 11 bases. Looked up from germline, CDR1 is ENHRY and CDR2 is SYGVKD. The V segment lost 3 bases and the J segment 2 bases; nucleotides outside the gene matches: 5. This CDR3 has 16 amino acids. The DNA for the CDR3 is TGTGCCATCAGTGATGGTAGCGGGGGGGAGCAAGAGACCCAGTACTTC. Protein product: CAISDGSGGEQETQYF.

The V and J genes are TRBV5-1 and TRBJ1-1, with 7 bases fitting TRBD1. V dropped 4 bases and J dropped 0; count of bases not matched to a gene: 6. From germline, CDR1 is SGHRS and CDR2 YFSETQ. CDR3 length equals 15 residues. The CDR3 sequence: CASSPSTGMNTEAFF. The CDR3 DNA reads as TGCGCCAGCAGCCCCTCGACAGGGATGAACACTGAAGCTTTCTTT.

In this sample, this clone turned up once. V usage is TRBV5-1 and J usage is TRBJ1-1, with 8 bases aligning to TRBD1. V trimming: 3 bases; J trimming: 0 bases; junction bases outside the gene matches: 4. Germline V gives CDR1 SGHRS, CDR2 YFSETQ. This CDR3 is built from 15 residues. CDR3 sequence: CASSSEQGVNTEAFF. The CDR3 region has the DNA TGCGCCAGCAGCTCGGAACAGGGGGTGAACACTGAAGCTTTCTTT.

This chain connects TRBV7-6 to TRBJ2-7; TRBD1 agrees at 8 bases. Germline trimming cut 4 bases from V and 5 bases from J; bases unmatched to any gene: 4. Germline lookup yields CDR1 SGHVS and CDR2 FNYEAQ. The CDR3 runs to 13 residues. The CDR3 region is CASSSDRGDEQYF. DNA of the CDR3: TGTGCCAGCAGCTCCGACAGGGGCGACGAGCAGTACTTC. Using reference TRBV7-6 and TRBJ2-7 for the parts outside the CDR3, the full variable domain is GAGVSQSPRYKVTKRGQDVALRCDPISGHVSLYWYRQALGQGPEFLTYFNYEAQQDKSGLPNDRFSAERPEGSISTLTIQRTEQRDSAMYRCASSSDRGDEQYFGPGTRLTVT.

This sequence joins TRBV7-3 and TRBJ1-6; perhaps TRBD1 as D (5 bases). V dropped 3 bases and J dropped 7 bases, with 10 bases sitting between them. The length of the CDR3 is 14 residues. The germline V gene has CDR1 SGHTA and CDR2 FQGTGA. The CDR3, as DNA: TGTGCCAGCAGCTTCTCCGGGGGAAATTCACCCCTCCACTTT. It yields the protein CASSFSGGNSPLHF. Combining the CDR3 with reference TRBV7-3 and TRBJ1-6 gives the whole variable domain GAGVSQTPSNKVTEKGKYVELRCDPISGHTALYWYRQSLGQGPEFLIYFQGTGAADDSGLPNDRFFAVRPEGSVSTLKIQRTERGDSAVYLCASSFSGGNSPLHFGNGTRLTVT.

The CDR3 region is CASRPGTGIPYEQYF. As DNA, the CDR3 is TGTGCCAGCAGACCCGGGACAGGGATTCCCTACGAGCAGTACTTC. The genes are TRBV6-5 and TRBJ2-7; TRBD1 agrees at 9 bases. This CDR3 is built from 15 residues. V lost 6 bases and J lost 2; bases outside the gene matches: 8. The germline V gene has CDR1 MNHEY and CDR2 SVGAGI.

The chain recombines TRBV30 with TRBJ1-2; maybe TRBD1 (6 bases). CDR3 length: 14 residues. The V end lost 0 bases, the J end lost 4 bases, and 12 bases lay between the germline ends. CDR1 GTSNPN and CDR2 SVGIG come from the germline V gene (reference sequence). The CDR3 sequence: CAWSVPGVIYGYTF. The CDR3 coding sequence is TGTGCCTGGAGTGTACCAGGGGTGATCTATGGCTACACCTTC.

This chain's CDR3 is CSVMSYEQYF. CDR3 DNA: TGCAGTGTCATGTCCTACGAGCAGTACTTC. This chain links TRBV29-1 with TRBJ2-7; D call uncertain. Germline assignment: CDR1 SQVTM and CDR2 ANQGSEA. CDR3 length: 10 amino acids.

V gene TRBV27 combines with J gene TRBJ1-5; 7 bases line up with TRBD1. J was trimmed by 0 bases and V by 5 bases; bases with no gene match: 4. The V gene's germline CDR1 is MNHEY and CDR2 SMNVEV (reference sequence). The CDR3 is 15 amino acids. This chain's CDR3 is CASSNQGDSNQPQHF. The CDR3 DNA sequence: TGTGCCAGCAGTAATCAGGGGGATAGCAATCAGCCCCAGCATTTT.

The CDR3 DNA follows: TGTGCCAGCAGCTCTGAGCTTAATGAAAAACTGTTTTTT. It codes for CASSSELNEKLFF. This chain connects TRBV5-8 to TRBJ1-4; D is ambiguous. This CDR3 has 13 residues. Germline V lookup: CDR1 SGHTS, CDR2 YDEGEE. Trimming cost V 3 bases and J 4 bases, with 7 bases left between them.

The V and J genes are TRBV3-1 (or the pseudogene TRBV3-2) and TRBJ2-7, with D possibly matching TRBD1 (6 bases). The germline V gene encodes CDR1 LGHDT and CDR2 YNNKEL (reference sequence). This CDR3 has 15 amino acids. V was shortened by 6 bases and J by 2 bases, with 17 bases between the two germline ends. This CDR3 is CASSLEGQETYEQYF. The CDR3 nucleotides are TGTGCCAGCAGTCTTGAGGGACAAGAAACCTACGAGCAGTACTTC.

The chain employs TRBV28 and TRBJ1-6, with a possible D match to TRBD1 (6 bases). Germline V gene sequence: CDR1 MDHEN, CDR2 SYDVKM. V gave up 3 bases and J gave up 7 bases, with 10 bases separating them. CDR3 length equals 14 residues. CDR3 sequence (DNA): TGTGCCAGCAGTTTTAGAGGGGGGAATTCACCCCTCCACTTT. Its translation: CASSFRGGNSPLHF.

The chain links TRBV9 to TRBJ2-1; 10 bases agree with TRBD2. J was trimmed by 4 bases and V by 3 bases; bases with no gene match: 4. This CDR3 contains 15 residues. Germline loops: CDR1 SGDLS, CDR2 YYNGEE. CDR3 in DNA: TGTGCCAGCAGCGGGAGCGGGGGGGTTTACAATGAGCAGTTCTTC. Translating it yields CASSGSGGVYNEQFF.

The rearrangement joins TRBV19 to TRBJ2-7, with D perhaps TRBD2 (6 bases). Germline lookup yields CDR1 LNHDA and CDR2 SQIVND (reference sequence). There are 16 residues in the CDR3. The ends were cut back, 7 bases at V and 5 bases at J, with 24 bases in the middle. CDR3 in amino acids: CASNRWGGAPLNEQYF. The CDR3, as DNA: TGTGCCAGTAATCGCTGGGGCGGGGCCCCTTTGAACGAGCAGTACTTC.

The J gene is TRBJ2-1, the V gene TRBV19, with D possibly TRBD2 on 6 matching bases. This CDR3 has 20 residues. CDR1 and CDR2 (germline): LNHDA, SQIVND (reference sequence). Trimming stripped 4 bases from V and 0 bases from J, with 25 bases between. CDR3 nucleotide sequence: TGTGCCAGTAGTACCCCCCGGGGGAGGACGATGGGGATCTCCTACAATGAGCAGTTCTTC. Translation: CASSTPRGRTMGISYNEQFF. The entire variable domain, with the rest obtained from reference TRBV19 and TRBJ2-1, is as follows: DGGITQSPKYLFRKEGQNVTLSCEQNLNHDAMYWYRQDPGQGLRLIYYSQIVNDFQKGDIAEGYSVSREKKESFPLTVTSAQKNPTAFYLCASSTPRGRTMGISYNEQFFGPGTRLTVL.

The V call is TRBV4-1, the J call TRBJ2-1; TRBD2 matches 15 bases. In germline, CDR1 is MGHRA, CDR2 YSYEKL. This CDR3 comprises 18 residues. J lost 4 bases, V lost 0 bases, and 4 bases had no gene match. The CDR3 DNA reads as TGCGCCAGCAGCCAAGAAGGGACTAGCGGGGGGCGGTACAATGAGCAGTTCTTC. Amino acid sequence: CASSQEGTSGGRYNEQFF.

This chain connects TRBV18 to TRBJ2-3; 8 bases map to TRBD1. V shed 3 bases and J 0 bases; nucleotides not matched to a gene: 5. Germline-derived CDR1 and CDR2 are KGHSH and LQKENI. The CDR3 contains 16 residues. The DNA for the CDR3 is TGTGCCAGCTCACCCGACAGGGGACTTAGCACAGATACGCAGTATTTT. Its translation: CASSPDRGLSTDTQYF. The full variable domain, rest sourced from reference TRBV18 and TRBJ2-3, is NAGVMQNPRHLVRRRGQEARLRCSPMKGHSHVYWYRQLPEEGLKFMVYLQKENIIDESGMPKERFSAEFPKEGPSILRIQQVVRGDSAAYFCASSPDRGLSTDTQYFGPGTRLTVL.

V and J are TRBV11-2 and TRBJ2-3; D is undetermined. This CDR3 has 12 amino acids. Trimming removed 4 bases at V and 2 bases at J, with 4 bases between. Germline CDR1 and CDR2: SGHAT and FQNNGV. This CDR3 is CASSSSTDTQYF. For the CDR3, the DNA is TGTGCCAGCAGCTCCTCCACAGATACGCAGTATTTT.

The V and J genes are TRBV4-3 and TRBJ2-7; possible D gene TRBD1, 6 bases. With 1 base removed from V and 4 bases from J, the gap between germline ends came to 14 bases. CDR1 LGHNA and CDR2 YSLEER come from the germline V gene. This CDR3 is 15 amino acids long. CDR3 DNA: TGCGCCAGCAGCCAAGGTCCCGACAGGCTTTACGAGCAGTACTTC. Protein sequence: CASSQGPDRLYEQYF.

The chain carries TRBV7-2 and TRBJ1-1; 7 positions agree with TRBD1. The CDR3 loop spans 14 amino acids. The germline V gene encodes CDR1 SGHTA and CDR2 FQGNSA. J was trimmed by 6 bases and V by 1 base; bases with no gene match: 5. CDR3 amino acids: CASSLDRGRAEAFF. The CDR3 nucleotides are TGTGCCAGCAGCTTAGACAGGGGAAGGGCTGAAGCTTTCTTT.

The V gene is TRBV29-1, the J gene TRBJ2-7, with 8 positions matching TRBD1. CDR3 length equals 11 residues. The germline V gene encodes CDR1 SQVTM and CDR2 ANQGSEA. V lost 7 bases, J lost 11 bases, and 10 bases stayed unmatched. The DNA of the CDR3 is TGCAGCGCCGGGACAGGAACCTTGGAGTACTTC. Its protein is CSAGTGTLEYF.

The genes are TRBV11-3 and TRBJ1-5; possibly TRBD1 for D (5 bases). Deletions cut 0 bases from V and 5 bases from J, with 14 bases between. Germline loops: CDR1 SGHNT, CDR2 YENEEA. The CDR3 has 16 residues. The CDR3 sequence: CASSLDLGQGDQPQHF. CDR3 nucleotide sequence: TGTGCCAGCAGCTTAGATCTCGGGCAGGGTGATCAGCCCCAGCATTTT.

The genes are TRBV4-1 and TRBJ1-2; D remains ambiguous. Germline assignment: CDR1 MGHRA and CDR2 YSYEKL. Trimming took off 1 base at V and 3 bases at J, with 12 bases between the two ends. This CDR3 is 15 amino acids long. The CDR3 DNA sequence: TGCGCCAGCAGCCAAGGGTCCGAGCATGACTATGGCTACACCTTC. It encodes CASSQGSEHDYGYTF.

This clone was detected once. V gene TRBV30 combines with J gene TRBJ2-3; possibly TRBD1 or TRBD2 for D (6 bases each). From germline, CDR1 is GTSNPN and CDR2 SVGIG (reference sequence). The CDR3 contains 11 residues. Trimming took 4 bases from V and 6 from J, leaving 8 bases between them. The CDR3 bases are TGTGCCTGGACCGGGGGCGATACGCAGTATTTT. This translates into CAWTGGDTQYF.

This chain uses TRBV7-3 with TRBJ2-1, with 10 nucleotides matching TRBD2. The trim removed 5 bases at V and 3 bases at J, leaving 4 bases unmatched. CDR1 is SGHTA and CDR2 is FQGTGA in the germline V gene. The CDR3 spans 15 residues. The CDR3 region is CASSAIAGGYNEQFF. CDR3 nucleotide sequence: TGTGCCAGCAGCGCCATAGCGGGGGGCTACAATGAGCAGTTCTTC.

The chain joins TRBV19 to TRBJ1-5, with D unclear. This CDR3 is 13 amino acids long. The germline CDR1 and CDR2 sequences are LNHDA and SQIVND (reference sequence). V lost 8 bases and J 4 bases, leaving 12 bases between the germline ends. The DNA of the CDR3 is TGTGCCAGTTCCCAGGTTTCAAATCAGCCCCAGCATTTT. The encoded protein is CASSQVSNQPQHF. The variable domain in full, completed from reference TRBV19 and TRBJ1-5, reads DGGITQSPKYLFRKEGQNVTLSCEQNLNHDAMYWYRQDPGQGLRLIYYSQIVNDFQKGDIAEGYSVSREKKESFPLTVTSAQKNPTAFYLCASSQVSNQPQHFGDGTRLSIL.

The chain employs TRBV11-2 and TRBJ1-3; possibly TRBD1 for D (6 bases). The CDR3 covers 14 residues. Germline V gives CDR1 SGHAT, CDR2 FQNNGV. V shed 2 bases and J shed 3 bases, with 8 bases lying between them. The CDR3 sequence: CASSLRGLGNTIYF. The DNA of the CDR3 is TGTGCCAGCAGCTTACGGGGGCTTGGAAACACCATATATTTT.